A single T cell receptor beta chain is shown here with its context. Its antigen is not known. Unique-molecular-identifier-tagged TCR beta cDNA libraries were used. Around 500,000 cDNA molecules were obtained from roughly 1 to 10 million T cells. TCRdb ran MiXCR on the PCR reads and lists one entry per CDR3 protein. There are roughly 540,000 distinct CDR3 sequences in the sample; about a third occur only once, and around 6% lies in the top ten. The data were obtained in a study of post-analysis software for immune sequencing data. On the study more broadly: Relapsing-remitting, secondary progressive and progressive-relapsing courses of multiple sclerosis were included. The study, taken as a whole, reports: Diversity measured as normalized Chao1 was significantly lower in multiple sclerosis patients than in controls. Comparison of patients with controls showed five TRBV segments more frequent in patients, TRBV5-6, TRBV5-1 and TRBV20-1 among them. Under F measure analysis, samples from one preparation batch co-clustered strongly.

Germline V lookup: CDR1 SGHDT, CDR2 YYEEEE. V gave up 2 bases and J gave up 0 bases, with 10 bases separating them. The CDR3 loop spans 15 amino acids. The clonotype was recovered from a girl younger than 18 with multiple sclerosis. The rearrangement joins TRBV5-6 to TRBJ2-3; the D gene could be TRBD1 or TRBD2 (6 bases each). Sequencing was done on a sample of blood. Here the CDR3 DNA reads TGTGCCAGCAGCTTCGGGGGCATTAGCACAGATACGCAGTATTTT. The encoded protein is CASSFGGISTDTQYF. Drawing the rest from reference TRBV5-6 and TRBJ2-3, the complete variable domain is DAGVTQSPTHLIKTRGQQVTLRCSPKSGHDTVSWYQQALGQGPQFIFQYYEEEERQRGNFPDRFSGHQFPNYSSELNVNALLLGDSALYLCASSFGGISTDTQYFGPGTRLTVL.